A selection of T cell receptor beta chains follows, all from one sample in a study of CXCR3-negative and CXCR3-positive naive CD8 T cells. TCRdb reanalyzed the 5' RACE reads, giving one entry per CDR3 protein sequence and no DNA. In total, the table holds tens of thousands of distinct CDR3 sequences. The sequenced sample consisted of naive CXCR3+ CD8+ T cells from blood. These receptors were taken from a human donor in good health. Some clones in this sample may be carry-over from other donors' samples. Each CDR3 is given with its conserved first and last residue.

j_gene,v_gene,CDR3aa
TRBJ2-1,TRBV28,CASSFRGGANEQFF
TRBJ2-1,TRBV20-1,CSARGGAGLRDEQFF
TRBJ2-3,TRBV4-2,CASSPFMGGDTQYF
TRBJ2-7,TRBV4-1,CASSHGPGLETEQYF
TRBJ1-2,TRBV2,CASRAKGLFNYAYTF
TRBJ2-7,TRBV20-1,CSAEFDTRPYEQYF
TRBJ1-6,TRBV11-2,CASSLVTQGPLHF
TRBJ2-5,TRBV4-2,CASSLTSGGNQETQYF
TRBJ1-4,TRBV12-3/TRBV12-4,CASSLGGQGDNEKLFF
TRBJ2-5,TRBV29-1,CSVVYRGQETQYF
TRBJ2-7,TRBV20-1,CSAIPSGTGVFYEQYF
TRBJ2-3,TRBV9,CASSVGLADTDTQYF
TRBJ2-3,TRBV2,CASRTAPWGTDTQYF
TRBJ2-7,TRBV7-9,CASSSEAAYEQYF
TRBJ1-4,TRBV28,CASSFGQGVEKLFF
TRBJ2-1,TRBV7-8,CASSLGLRGGEQFF
TRBJ2-1,TRBV10-3,CAISAPGTSDYNEQFF
TRBJ2-7,TRBV7-9,CASSLPSQDFSYEQYF
TRBJ2-7,TRBV20-1,CSAREDTGWDEQYF
TRBJ1-2,TRBV9,CASSGWTGINYGYTF
TRBJ2-5,TRBV7-9,CASGDSRVQETQYF
TRBJ2-1,TRBV4-3,CASSQDYGSKAREQFF
TRBJ2-1,TRBV2,CASSEGGGLAGYSSYNEQFF
TRBJ1-3,TRBV7-8,CASSLGGTSGNTIYF
TRBJ2-1,TRBV7-9,CASSSGLLLEQFF
TRBJ2-1,TRBV6-2/TRBV6-3,CASSTRLAGGPVPYNEQFF
TRBJ1-1,TRBV29-1,CSARQAPNTEAFF
TRBJ2-7,TRBV3-1,CASSWVTGSYEQYF
TRBJ2-7,TRBV6-1,CASSEIGGTYEQYF
TRBJ1-1,TRBV4-3,CASSHVGNTEAFF
TRBJ1-4,TRBV7-9,CASSSWVATTNEKLFF
TRBJ2-3,TRBV4-3,CASSQDEGRLLGDTQYF
TRBJ2-2,TRBV6-2/TRBV6-3,CASSYEGEDTTGELFF
TRBJ2-3,TRBV5-1,CASSFLAGVEDTQYF
TRBJ1-1,TRBV20-1,CSARTGDTEAFF
TRBJ2-7,TRBV6-5,CASSYGQGAYEQYF
TRBJ2-5,TRBV7-6,CASSLASARDQETQYF
TRBJ2-1,TRBV20-1,CSARVRDNEQFF
TRBJ1-4,TRBV21-1,CASSKVARAPNEKLFF
TRBJ1-1,TRBV6-2/TRBV6-3,CASRFTGTGHTEAFF
TRBJ2-5,TRBV11-2,CASSLGLTWTDLGDQETQYF
TRBJ2-3,TRBV7-8,CASSLPTDLLTDTQYF
TRBJ1-3,TRBV6-2/TRBV6-3,CASSYPTGNTIYF
TRBJ2-1,TRBV11-3,CASSSTSADEQFF
TRBJ1-2,TRBV12-3/TRBV12-4,CASSLWDSYGYTF
TRBJ2-1,TRBV15,CATSRDSNTGTGVNEQFF
TRBJ2-5,TRBV7-3,CASSSGGAQETQYF
TRBJ2-1,TRBV6-6,CASSFTSVADEQFF
TRBJ1-4,TRBV28,CASSSQTGGVNTEKLFF